This TCR beta chain is drawn from a study of T cells after yellow fever vaccination. Whole-study context: In the case of low-cell-number fractions, SMART-Seq v4 Ultra Low Input was used for preparation. Overall study findings and caveats: Repertoires obtained by FACS sorting could include abundant clonotypes that entered as contaminants from the bulk population. The secondary response showed a weaker magnitude and a faster peak, day 5 versus 15.

The CDR3 totals 14 residues. The V and J ends lost 1 base and 7 bases respectively, with 14 bases between them. Germline CDR1 and CDR2: GTSNPN and SVGIG (reference sequence). Using its own MiXCR run on the 5' RACE reads, TCRdb lists one record per CDR3 protein. The repertoire holds some 320,000 distinct CDR3 sequences, with about 8.7% as singletons. This clonotype was seen a handful of times. Its specificity is unknown. The starting material was PBMCs, obtained on the day of the first yellow fever vaccination. The chain employs TRBV30 and TRBJ2-1; D uncertain. The TCR was taken from a man younger than 35 who received the YFV17D yellow fever vaccine. The CDR3, as DNA: TGTGCCTGGAGTGCGGGCCCTATAGAGAATGAGCAGTTCTTC. It encodes CAWSAGPIENEQFF. Full variable domain (outside the CDR3, taken from reference TRBV30 and TRBJ2-1): SQTIHQWPATLVQPVGSPLSLECTVEGTSNPNLYWYRQAAGRGLQLLFYSVGIGQISSEVPQNLSASRPQDRQFILSSKKLLLSDSGFYLCAWSAGPIENEQFFGPGTRLTVL.